The clone carrying this TCR beta chain has ten or more counts. Its antigen is not identified. The data stem from a study of T-cell reconstitution after alpha-beta-depleted transplantation in children. Study results and caveats: Among T cells one year after transplant, newly produced cells accounted for most counts and diversity. The origin of alpha-beta T cells about two months after transplant was reportedly several hundred expanded graft clones. Surviving thymic progenitors and recipient T cells were the source of high TCRbeta diversity at day 60 in some patients.

Using unique molecular identifiers, the investigators prepared the TCRbeta library. MiXCR, applied by TCRdb to the PCR reads, yields one record per CDR3 protein. The table shows roughly 340,000 distinct CDR3 sequences, with 15% to 20% occurring only once. The CDR3 has 15 amino acids. V gave up 3 bases and J gave up 0 bases; unmatched junction bases: 4. The germline gives CDR1 DFQATT, CDR2 SNEGSKA (reference sequence). The chain uses TRBV20-1 and TRBJ2-3; 9 positions agree with TRBD2. This TCR derives from a male patient aged 2 to 9 who had a stem cell transplant for acute lymphoblastic leukemia, so the T cells may come from the graft donor. Source: PBMCs, mostly from graft donor cells, taken 360 days after TCRalphabeta/CD19-depleted stem cell transplant. CDR3 sequence (DNA): TGCAGTGCTAGGGTAGCGGGAGATAGCACAGATACGCAGTATTTT. It encodes CSARVAGDSTDTQYF.